Following are 26 T cell receptor beta chains from one sample sequenced in a study of cytomegalovirus exposure and HLA in healthy donors. Primers: 60 Vbeta forward and 13 Jbeta reverse. Using immunoSEQ multiplex PCR, the repertoire was profiled, and TCRdb retains in-frame clones only, with some absent. Altogether about 130,000 clones are present, approximately 79% being singletons, with the ten largest covering approximately 4%. The sequenced sample was PBMCs. These TCRs come from a man aged 18 to 30 in good health and CMV-seropositive.

V is TRBV27 and J is TRBJ2-5, with D maybe TRBD1 (6 bases). V lost 3 bases to trimming and J lost 11 bases, with 19 bases between them. Germline CDR1 reads MNHEY; CDR2 reads SMNVEV (reference sequence). CDR3 length: 14 amino acids. The CDR3 sequence: CASSLGHPDLEQYF. The DNA of the CDR3 is TGTGCCAGCAGTTTGGGACATCCGGATCTTGAGCAGTACTTC.

This clone was found a few times. This chain connects TRBV28 to TRBJ2-2; a weak D match, TRBD1 (5 bases). Germline values: CDR1 MDHEN, CDR2 SYDVKM. Trimming shortened V by 6 bases and J by 6 bases, and 8 bases separated the two germline ends. The CDR3 is 12 amino acids. CDR3 nucleotide sequence: TGTGCCAGCAGGTCAGGGTCCGGGGAGCTGTTTTTT. It yields the protein CASRSGSGELFF.

This chain connects TRBV19 to TRBJ2-3; D is unclear. CDR1 is LNHDA, CDR2 SQIVND, per germline (reference sequence). Trimming left V 5 bases short and J 5 bases short, with 5 bases between. The CDR3 contains 11 residues. In DNA form, the CDR3 reads TGTGCCAGTAGTTTTCAAGATACGCAGTATTTT. Protein product: CASSFQDTQYF. Full variable domain (outside the CDR3, taken from reference TRBV19 and TRBJ2-3): DGGITQSPKYLFRKEGQNVTLSCEQNLNHDAMYWYRQDPGQGLRLIYYSQIVNDFQKGDIAEGYSVSREKKESFPLTVTSAQKNPTAFYLCASSFQDTQYFGPGTRLTVL.

This clone was detected once. The chain employs TRBV6-1 and TRBJ2-7, with a possible D match to TRBD2 (6 bases). Trimming shortened V by 3 bases and J by 6 bases, and 15 bases separated the two germline ends. CDR3 length: 14 residues. CDR1 is MNHNS, CDR2 SASEGT, per germline. The CDR3: CASSDGREWAEQYF. The CDR3 region has the DNA TGTGCCAGCAGTGACGGACGGGAGTGGGCCGAGCAGTACTTC.

The V gene is TRBV7-2, the J gene TRBJ1-5; 7 positions agree with TRBD1. The CDR3 is made up of 15 amino acids. Unmatched junction bases numbered 3, after V lost 2 bases and J lost 2 bases. Germline loops: CDR1 SGHTA, CDR2 FQGNSA. CDR3: CASSLWDSGNQPQHF. The CDR3 DNA reads TGTGCCAGCAGCTTATGGGACAGTGGCAATCAGCCCCAGCATTTT.

The rearrangement uses TRBV5-6 and TRBJ2-7, with 7 positions matching TRBD1. The V gene end was trimmed by 5 bases and the J gene end by 3 bases; junction bases not matched to a gene: 14. Germline V gene lookup returns CDR1 SGHDT and CDR2 YYEEEE. The CDR3 contains 16 residues. The DNA for the CDR3 is TGTGCCAGCAGAAAAATAGGGACAGAGCGGATCTACGAGCAGTACTTC. It specifies CASRKIGTERIYEQYF.

The chain carries TRBV18 and TRBJ1-3; D may be TRBD1 (5 bases). The CDR3 has 15 residues. V was clipped by 6 bases and J by 2 bases, with 14 bases between them. Per germline, CDR1 KGHSH and CDR2 LQKENI. CDR3 sequence (DNA): TGTGCCAGCTCGGAGGGGCCTTATACTGGAAACACCATATATTTT. It translates to CASSEGPYTGNTIYF.

The chain is built from TRBV5-1 and TRBJ2-1; 10 bases line up with TRBD2. The V and J ends lost 0 bases and 1 base, in that order; junction bases with no gene match: 7. The germline V gene has CDR1 SGHRS and CDR2 YFSETQ. There are 18 residues in the CDR3. The chain's CDR3 is CASSLVLAGVGSYNEQFF. The CDR3 region has the DNA TGCGCCAGCAGCTTGGTTCTAGCGGGAGTTGGGTCCTACAATGAGCAGTTCTTC.

The V and J genes are TRBV2 and TRBJ1-4, with 7 bases aligning to TRBD1. Trimming cost V 6 bases and J 1 base; bases outside gene matches: 5. Germline V gene lookup returns CDR1 SNHLY and CDR2 FYNNEI. The CDR3 is 15 residues long. CDR3 coding DNA: TGTGCCAGCAGCCCCAGACAGGGAACTAATGAAAAACTGTTTTTT. Its translation: CASSPRQGTNEKLFF.

The chain has TRBV19 and TRBJ1-5, with TRBD1 matching 7 bases. Per germline, CDR1 LNHDA and CDR2 SQIVND (reference sequence). The CDR3 has 16 residues. The junction had 10 bases not matched to a gene; V was cut back by 8 bases and J by 0 bases. CDR3 nucleotides: TGTGCCAGTCTTAGGGCAGGGGGATATAGCAATCAGCCCCAGCATTTT. Translated, it gives CASLRAGGYSNQPQHF.

This clone is a singleton in its sample. This chain uses TRBV7-2 with TRBJ2-7; 12 nucleotides align to TRBD2. J was trimmed by 4 bases and V by 0 bases; bases with no gene match: 4. The CDR3 sequence is 16 residues long. CDR1 is SGHTA and CDR2 is FQGNSA in the germline V gene. CDR3 sequence: CASSLASSGRAYEQYF. CDR3 bases: TGTGCCAGCAGCTTAGCATCTAGCGGGAGGGCTTACGAGCAGTACTTC.

This clone was detected only a few times. The chain employs TRBV2 and TRBJ2-2; D remains ambiguous. This CDR3 is 15 amino acids long. The V end was cut by 3 bases, the J end by 8 bases, with 16 bases between. CDR1 and CDR2 (germline): SNHLY, FYNNEI. The CDR3 loop is CASSDVALLGGELFF. The CDR3 DNA is TGTGCCAGCAGTGATGTCGCCCTCCTCGGGGGGGAGCTGTTTTTT.

The V gene is TRBV6-1, the J gene TRBJ2-5; D ambiguous. V lost 3 bases to trimming and J lost 7 bases, with 18 bases between them. The germline V gene has CDR1 MNHNS and CDR2 SASEGT. This CDR3 spans 15 amino acids. In nucleotides, the CDR3 is TGTGCCAGCAGTGAGGATCAGATGGGCACTCGGACCCAGTACTTC. Protein product: CASSEDQMGTRTQYF.

J is TRBJ1-2 and V is TRBV30; unclear D gene. Looked up from germline, CDR1 is GTSNPN and CDR2 is SVGIG (reference sequence). Trimming removed 5 bases at V and 3 bases at J, with 7 bases between. This CDR3 contains 11 residues. The CDR3, as DNA: TGTGCCTGGTTAATCGACTATGGCTACACCTTC. Its protein is CAWLIDYGYTF. The full variable domain, in which reference TRBV30 and TRBJ1-2 provide the parts outside the CDR3, is SQTIHQWPATLVQPVGSPLSLECTVEGTSNPNLYWYRQAAGRGLQLLFYSVGIGQISSEVPQNLSASRPQDRQFILSSKKLLLSDSGFYLCAWLIDYGYTFGSGTRLTVV.

DNA of the CDR3: TGTGCCAGTAGTATAGATGGGGGGGTGAATGAGCAGTTCTTC. It yields the protein CASSIDGGVNEQFF. The V gene is TRBV19, the J gene TRBJ2-1, with 7 bases fitting TRBD2. J was trimmed by 7 bases and V by 0 bases; bases with no gene match: 3. Germline V gene sequence: CDR1 LNHDA, CDR2 SQIVND (reference sequence). The CDR3 length is 14 residues.

The CDR3 loop reads CASSLIVGGPILTEAFF. The CDR3 DNA sequence: TGTGCCAGCAGCTTAATCGTAGGGGGTCCCATTCTGACTGAAGCTTTCTTT. The rearrangement joins TRBV7-9 to TRBJ1-1; maybe TRBD1 (6 bases). The CDR3 runs 17 residues. In germline, CDR1 is SEHNR, CDR2 FQNEAQ (reference sequence). Trimming pared 2 bases from V and 5 bases from J, leaving 21 bases between.

This clone was picked up a small number of times. The rearrangement links TRBV11-3 to TRBJ1-1; D is ambiguous. The CDR3 is made up of 12 amino acids. Germline loops: CDR1 SGHNT, CDR2 YENEEA. The V end lost 3 bases, the J end lost 5 bases, and 7 bases lay between the germline ends. CDR3 amino acids: CASSFGDTEAFF. In DNA form, the CDR3 reads TGTGCCAGCAGCTTCGGGGATACTGAAGCTTTCTTT.

The chain uses TRBV6-5 and TRBJ2-2, with D uncertain. CDR1 is MNHEY, CDR2 SVGAGI, per germline. The ends were cut back, 0 bases at V and 6 bases at J, with 14 bases in the middle. The CDR3 length is 16 residues. CDR3 coding DNA: TGTGCCAGCAGTTACTCGACGGCCATCGGGTCCGGGGAGCTGTTTTTT. The encoded protein is CASSYSTAIGSGELFF.

The sample holds a few counts of this clone. The V gene is TRBV4-2, the J gene TRBJ2-5; 9 bases line up with TRBD2. CDR1 and CDR2 from the germline V gene are LGHNA and YNFKEQ. The trim removed 4 bases at V and 2 bases at J, leaving 11 bases unmatched. This CDR3 region has 17 residues. The CDR3 loop is CASSPHGGGGVQETQYF. CDR3 in DNA: TGTGCCAGCAGCCCCCACGGGGGCGGGGGGGTACAAGAGACCCAGTACTTC.

This chain links TRBV10-3 with TRBJ2-2; TRBD2 agrees at 9 bases. The CDR3 is 18 residues long. Germline lookup yields CDR1 ENHRY and CDR2 SYGVKD. Trimming removed 0 bases from V and 5 bases from J; junction bases left unmatched: 10. The DNA of the CDR3 is TGTGCCATCAGTGAGTCGGTGGCGGGAGGGCCAGGGACCGGGGAGCTGTTTTTT. This encodes CAISESVAGGPGTGELFF.

The chain carries TRBV5-1 and TRBJ2-5; TRBD1 aligns across 7 bases. The CDR3 consists of 14 residues. The ends lost 1 base at V and 0 bases at J; junction bases unmatched: 0. Germline V CDR1 and CDR2: SGHRS, YFSETQ. The CDR3 sequence is CASSLTGDQETQYF. The CDR3 coding sequence is TGCGCCAGCAGCTTGACAGGGGACCAAGAGACCCAGTACTTC. Full variable domain (missing parts from reference TRBV5-1 and TRBJ2-5): KAGVTQTPRYLIKTRGQQVTLSCSPISGHRSVSWYQQTPGQGLQFLFEYFSETQRNKGNFPGRFSGRQFSNSRSEMNVSTLELGDSALYLCASSLTGDQETQYFGPGTRLLVL.

This clone showed up just a few times. This chain links TRBV5-1 with TRBJ2-7, with TRBD1 identical over 12 bases. V lost 0 bases and J lost 6; bases outside the gene matches: 4. The CDR3 loop spans 15 amino acids. Germline V gives CDR1 SGHRS, CDR2 YFSETQ. In DNA form, the CDR3 reads TGCGCCAGCAGCTTGGCCGGGACAGGGGGCGGCGAGCAGTACTTC. Its translation: CASSLAGTGGGEQYF.

V gene TRBV19 combines with J gene TRBJ1-2; no definite D call. Germline loops: CDR1 LNHDA, CDR2 SQIVND (reference sequence). Trimming left V 5 bases short and J 4 bases short, with 8 bases between. The CDR3 contains 12 residues. The CDR3 spells CASSADTYGYTF. The CDR3 DNA reads as TGTGCCAGTAGTGCCGACACCTATGGCTACACCTTC. Variable domain in full (rest from reference TRBV19 and TRBJ1-2): DGGITQSPKYLFRKEGQNVTLSCEQNLNHDAMYWYRQDPGQGLRLIYYSQIVNDFQKGDIAEGYSVSREKKESFPLTVTSAQKNPTAFYLCASSADTYGYTFGSGTRLTVV.

The chain couples TRBV27 to TRBJ1-2; 9 bases are a match to TRBD1. J was trimmed by 8 bases and V by 3 bases; bases with no gene match: 7. The CDR3 length is 14 residues. Germline V gene sequence: CDR1 MNHEY, CDR2 SMNVEV (reference sequence). CDR3 bases: TGTGCCAGCAGTTTTACAGGGGGCTTATACGGCTACACCTTC. Translation: CASSFTGGLYGYTF.

The chain couples TRBV2 to TRBJ1-2; tentative D call: TRBD1 (6 bases). Germline V gene data show CDR1 as SNHLY and CDR2 as FYNNEI. The CDR3 has 12 residues. V was cut by 5 bases and J by 5 bases, with 9 bases left in between. The CDR3 sequence: CASSRTEYGYTF. The CDR3 DNA is TGTGCCAGCAGTAGGACAGAGTATGGCTACACCTTC.

V gene TRBV27 combines with J gene TRBJ1-5; weak D call: TRBD1 (5 bases). Germline V gives CDR1 MNHEY, CDR2 SMNVEV (reference sequence). Trimming removed 2 bases at V and 3 bases at J, with 11 bases between. This CDR3 is built from 15 residues. The CDR3 is CASSLLPRDNQPQHF. CDR3 nucleotides: TGTGCCAGCAGTTTACTCCCCAGGGACAATCAGCCCCAGCATTTT.